These 27 T cell receptor beta chains originate from one sample sequenced in a study of post-analysis software for immune sequencing data. Notes on the study in general: Elevated frequency relative to controls characterized roughly five TRBV segments in patients, TRBV5-6, TRBV5-1 and TRBV20-1 among them.

Unique-molecular-identifier-tagged TCR beta cDNA libraries were used. TCRdb recomputed calls from the PCR reads with MiXCR, one row per CDR3 protein. The profile shows some 800,000 distinct CDR3 sequences, roughly 46% of them singletons. These receptors lack a known antigen. Sequenced input: blood. The receptors derive from a girl aged 5 to 17 with multiple sclerosis.

The CDR3 spells CASKSPSRNTEAFF. The CDR3 DNA reads as TGTGCCAGCAAGTCCCCATCCAGGAACACTGAAGCTTTCTTT. The chain employs TRBV2 and TRBJ1-1; D uncertain. Germline-derived CDR1 and CDR2 are SNHLY and FYNNEI. This CDR3 region has 14 residues. Trimming left V 7 bases short and J 1 base short, with 13 bases between.

The chain joins TRBV7-9 to TRBJ1-1; D may be TRBD1 (5 bases). Trimming stripped 4 bases from V and 2 bases from J, with 14 bases between. This CDR3 spans 15 amino acids. Germline V gives CDR1 SEHNR, CDR2 FQNEAQ (reference sequence). The CDR3 DNA is TGTGCCAGCAGCTCCCGCGGGGGAGACAACACTGAAGCTTTCTTT. The encoded protein is CASSSRGGDNTEAFF.

This clonotype has just a few counts. This chain uses TRBV20-1 with TRBJ2-5; TRBD1 matches 8 bases. Germline V gives CDR1 DFQATT, CDR2 SNEGSKA (reference sequence). Germline trimming cut 0 bases from V and 4 bases from J; bases unmatched to any gene: 4. This CDR3 comprises 14 residues. As DNA, the CDR3 is TGCAGTGCTAGAGATCGCACAGGGGGAGAGACCCAGTACTTC. The encoded protein is CSARDRTGGETQYF.

The chain is built from TRBV27 and TRBJ2-1, with TRBD1 matching over 7 bases. J was trimmed by 9 bases and V by 2 bases; bases with no gene match: 13. The CDR3 loop spans 16 amino acids. The germline V gene encodes CDR1 MNHEY and CDR2 SMNVEV (reference sequence). The CDR3 protein is CASSLRIGTVPFEQFF. The CDR3 DNA sequence: TGTGCCAGCAGTTTACGAATAGGGACAGTTCCCTTTGAGCAGTTCTTC.

This clonotype has just a few counts. V and J are TRBV7-3 and TRBJ2-6; D gene unclear. The length of the CDR3 is 17 residues. V lost 3 bases and J lost 0, with 12 bases in between. The germline CDR1 and CDR2 sequences are SGHTA and FQGTGA. The CDR3 loop reads CASSLTPTISGANVLTF. Here the CDR3 DNA reads TGTGCCAGCAGCTTGACCCCAACGATCTCTGGGGCCAACGTCCTGACTTTC.

This chain joins TRBV4-2 and TRBJ2-7; 10 positions match TRBD2. From germline, CDR1 is LGHNA and CDR2 YNFKEQ. The CDR3 totals 16 residues. The V gene end was trimmed by 0 bases and the J gene end by 6 bases; junction bases not matched to a gene: 8. CDR3 residues: CASSQEALAGAIEQYF. CDR3 coding DNA: TGTGCCAGCAGCCAAGAAGCCCTAGCGGGAGCTATCGAGCAGTACTTC.

In its sample, this clonotype was seen a few times. This chain joins TRBV4-3 and TRBJ1-4, with a tentative D call TRBD1 (5 bases). The CDR3 runs to 16 residues. V shed 4 bases and J shed 6 bases, with 18 bases lying between them. Germline CDR1 is LGHNA and CDR2 is YSLEER. This CDR3 reads CASSPWRAGGDEKLFF. The CDR3 DNA is TGCGCCAGCAGCCCGTGGCGGGCAGGAGGGGATGAAAAACTGTTTTTT.

The V call is TRBV9, the J call TRBJ2-5; 9 positions match TRBD2. This CDR3 region has 14 residues. Per the germline V gene, CDR1 is SGDLS and CDR2 is YYNGEE. V shed 3 bases, J shed 4 bases, and the junction held 4 bases outside the gene matches. In DNA, the CDR3 is TGTGCCAGCAGCGAGACTAGCGGAGGAGAGACCCAGTACTTC. Amino acid sequence: CASSETSGGETQYF.

In this sample, this clonotype turned up many times. This chain links TRBV7-2 with TRBJ2-1; D is perhaps TRBD2 (6 bases). Germline values: CDR1 SGHTA, CDR2 FQGNSA. Between the trimmed V and J ends, which lost 5 bases and 0 bases, there was a span of 11 bases. The CDR3 covers 15 residues. The DNA for the CDR3 is TGTGCCAGCAGCCGGGACGGGAGCTCCTACAATGAGCAGTTCTTC. Its translation is CASSRDGSSYNEQFF.

The chain carries TRBV20-1 and TRBJ2-1; 8 positions agree with TRBD2. This CDR3 has 16 amino acids. Germline loops: CDR1 DFQATT, CDR2 SNEGSKA (reference sequence). The J segment lost 2 bases and the V segment lost 0 bases, leaving 6 bases of the junction unmatched. CDR3 amino acids: CSARDPGTRPYNEQFF. In DNA form, the CDR3 reads TGCAGTGCTAGAGATCCTGGGACTAGACCCTACAATGAGCAGTTCTTC.

This chain joins TRBV15 and TRBJ2-3, with 7 bases identical to TRBD2. Trimming took 1 base from V and 5 from J; bases not matched to a gene: 9. The germline V gene encodes CDR1 LNHNV and CDR2 YYDKDF (reference sequence). The length of the CDR3 is 16 residues. The CDR3 protein is CATSRVALPGGDTQYF. DNA for the CDR3: TGTGCCACCAGCAGAGTCGCACTACCGGGGGGAGATACGCAGTATTTT. The entire variable domain, with the rest obtained from reference TRBV15 and TRBJ2-3, is as follows: DAMVIQNPRYQVTQFGKPVTLSCSQTLNHNVMYWYQQKSSQAPKLLFHYYDKDFNNEADTPDNFQSRRPNTSFCFLDIRSPGLGDTAMYLCATSRVALPGGDTQYFGPGTRLTVL.

Many counts were recorded for this clonotype. The CDR3 nucleotides are TGTGCCAGCAGTTACTCCTATGAGCAGTTCTTC. Amino acid sequence: CASSYSYEQFF. V is TRBV6-6 and J is TRBJ2-1; D gene ambiguous. CDR1 MNHNY and CDR2 SVGAGI come from the germline V gene (reference sequence). There are 11 residues in the CDR3. With 0 bases removed from V and 8 bases from J, the gap between germline ends came to 2 bases.

The sample holds a few counts of this clonotype. The rearrangement joins TRBV9 to TRBJ2-4; TRBD2 matches at 9 bases. The J call may be in error: the DNA end matches TRBJ2-7 better. Germline V lookup: CDR1 SGDLS, CDR2 YYNGEE. CDR3 length: 16 amino acids. The CDR3 sequence is CASSVAGGSGSYEQYF. The CDR3 bases are TGTGCCAGCAGCGTAGCCGGGGGTAGCGGGAGCTACGAGCAGTACTTC.

The rearrangement links TRBV20-1 to TRBJ2-5; TRBD2 might be the D (6 bases). Germline CDR1 is DFQATT and CDR2 is SNEGSKA (reference sequence). V was clipped by 6 bases and J by 1 base, with 18 bases between them. This CDR3 spans 15 amino acids. CDR3 in DNA: TGCAGTGCAAACCCCGTGGAGGGATCCCAAGAGACCCAGTACTTC. Amino acid sequence: CSANPVEGSQETQYF.

The chain uses TRBV7-2 and TRBJ2-3, with 10 bases matching TRBD2. In germline, CDR1 is SGHTA, CDR2 FQGNSA. V lost 3 bases to trimming and J lost 1 base; unmatched junction nucleotides: 4. This CDR3 has 16 residues. The CDR3 DNA reads as TGTGCCAGCAGCTTGACTAGCGGGCACGGCACAGATACGCAGTATTTT. Translation: CASSLTSGHGTDTQYF.

This chain connects TRBV12-3 or TRBV12-4 to TRBJ2-3; TRBD1 is a possible D gene (6 bases). CDR3 length: 14 amino acids. V lost 7 bases and J lost 5, with 16 bases in between. The CDR3 DNA sequence: TGTGCCAGCAACGAGGGGGAGCCGGGAGATACGCAGTATTTT. This codes for CASNEGEPGDTQYF.

This chain links TRBV10-3 with TRBJ2-1; possible D gene TRBD1, 6 bases. The CDR3 runs 14 residues. The V end lost 11 bases, the J end lost 0 bases, and 14 bases lay between the germline ends. Per the germline V gene, CDR1 is ENHRY and CDR2 is SYGVKD. The CDR3 sequence: CASVRGYSYNEQFF. In DNA form, the CDR3 reads TGTGCCTCCGTGAGGGGGTACTCCTACAATGAGCAGTTCTTC.

This sequence joins TRBV20-1 and TRBJ2-6; D call uncertain. Trimming pared 0 bases from V and 0 bases from J, leaving 15 bases between. The CDR3 has 18 amino acids. Germline V lookup: CDR1 DFQATT, CDR2 SNEGSKA (reference sequence). The CDR3, as DNA: TGCAGTGCTAGAGATGGTGCTTTTTCGGTCTCTGGGGCCAACGTCCTGACTTTC. Its protein product is CSARDGAFSVSGANVLTF.

In its sample, this clonotype was seen a few times. The chain employs TRBV6-4 and TRBJ2-7; 10 bases map to TRBD1. Looked up from germline, CDR1 is MRHNA and CDR2 is SNTAGT. V dropped 8 bases and J dropped 0; count of bases not matched to a gene: 10. This CDR3 has 16 amino acids. CDR3 protein: CASQGIWTGGSYEQYF. In DNA form, the CDR3 reads TGTGCCAGCCAGGGGATTTGGACAGGGGGCTCCTACGAGCAGTACTTC.

The chain employs TRBV7-2 and TRBJ2-5; 16 bases are shared with TRBD2. The better agreement between TRBJ2-7 and the DNA end casts doubt on the J call. Germline V gene lookup returns CDR1 SGHTA and CDR2 FQGNSA. This CDR3 contains 19 residues. The CDR3 coding sequence is TGTGCCAGCAGCTTAAATGTGGGACTAGCGGGAGGGTCATCCCACGAGCAGTACTTC. As protein: CASSLNVGLAGGSSHEQYF.

This chain links TRBV6-5 with TRBJ2-7; 7 positions agree with TRBD1. Germline V gene lookup returns CDR1 MNHEY and CDR2 SVGAGI. V was pared by 5 bases and J by 0 bases, with 4 bases of the junction left unmatched. The CDR3 extends over 14 amino acids. The CDR3 DNA sequence: TGTGCCAGCAGTAGGGACAGAAACTCCTACGAGCAGTACTTC. As protein: CASSRDRNSYEQYF.

This clonotype was detected only once. The V gene is TRBV24-1, the J gene TRBJ2-1; 8 bases match TRBD2. Trimming removed 4 bases from V and 7 bases from J; junction bases left unmatched: 8. CDR1 and CDR2 from the germline V gene are KGHDR and SFDVKD. The CDR3 sequence is 15 residues long. As DNA, the CDR3 is TGTGCCACCAGTGAATCCGGGACTAGGGTAAATGAGCAGTTCTTC. Protein product: CATSESGTRVNEQFF.

The rearrangement uses TRBV6-2 or TRBV6-3 and TRBJ2-7, with 7 bases identical to TRBD2. Germline-derived CDR1 and CDR2 are MNHEY and SVGEGT. V trimming: 7 bases; J trimming: 2 bases; junction bases outside the gene matches: 11. CDR3 length: 15 amino acids. CDR3 amino acids: CASTPGRGSTYEQYF. The CDR3, as DNA: TGTGCCAGCACCCCGGGGAGGGGTAGTACCTACGAGCAGTACTTC.

V and J are TRBV29-1 and TRBJ2-7; the D gene is possibly TRBD1 (6 bases). The V end lost 7 bases, the J end lost 2 bases, and 15 bases lay between the germline ends. Per germline, CDR1 SQVTM and CDR2 ANQGSEA. There are 13 residues in the CDR3. CDR3 sequence reads: CSAGRDTTYEQYF. CDR3 in DNA: TGCAGCGCCGGACGGGACACAACCTACGAGCAGTACTTC.

This clonotype was observed a handful of times. This rearrangement joins TRBV12-3 or TRBV12-4 to TRBJ2-5, with a weak D call TRBD1 (5 bases). The CDR3 is 14 residues long. V was clipped by 3 bases and J by 2 bases, with 10 bases between them. The CDR3 spells CASSFINRQETQYF. As DNA, the CDR3 is TGTGCCAGCAGTTTTATTAACAGGCAAGAGACCCAGTACTTC.

V and J are TRBV28 and TRBJ2-5; perhaps TRBD2 as D (5 bases). Trimming pared 5 bases from V and 2 bases from J, leaving 9 bases between. This CDR3 has 13 amino acids. The germline V gene encodes CDR1 MDHEN and CDR2 SYDVKM. The CDR3 DNA reads as TGTGCCAGCAGTCCTGACTATCAAGAGACCCAGTACTTC. As protein: CASSPDYQETQYF.

This clonotype was seen a few times. The V gene is TRBV5-6, the J gene TRBJ2-5; 10 nucleotides agree with TRBD1. CDR3 length: 17 residues. Germline CDR1 reads SGHDT; CDR2 reads YYEEEE. Trimming cost V 3 bases and J 1 base; bases outside gene matches: 9. CDR3 DNA sequence: TGTGCCAGCAGCTCCCCTCGACAGGGGGCTCCCCAAGAGACCCAGTACTTC. This gives the protein CASSSPRQGAPQETQYF.